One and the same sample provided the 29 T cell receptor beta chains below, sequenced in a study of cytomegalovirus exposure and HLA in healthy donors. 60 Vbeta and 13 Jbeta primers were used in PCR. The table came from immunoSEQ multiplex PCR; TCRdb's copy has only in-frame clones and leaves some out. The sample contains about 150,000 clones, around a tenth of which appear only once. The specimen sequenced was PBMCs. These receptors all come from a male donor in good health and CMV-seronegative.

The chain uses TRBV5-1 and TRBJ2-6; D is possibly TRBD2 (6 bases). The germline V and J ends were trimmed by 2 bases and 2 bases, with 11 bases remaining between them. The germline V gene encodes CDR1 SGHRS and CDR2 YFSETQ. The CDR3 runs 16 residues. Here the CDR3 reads CASSFGGVAGANVLTF. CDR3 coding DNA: TGCGCCAGCAGCTTTGGAGGGGTTGCTGGGGCCAACGTCCTGACTTTC.

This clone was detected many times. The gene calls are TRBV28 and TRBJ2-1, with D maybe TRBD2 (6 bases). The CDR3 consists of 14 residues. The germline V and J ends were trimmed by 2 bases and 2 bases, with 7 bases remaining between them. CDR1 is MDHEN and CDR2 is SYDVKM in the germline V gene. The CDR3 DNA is TGTGCCAGCAGTTTAAGCGGGCCCTACAATGAGCAGTTCTTC. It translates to CASSLSGPYNEQFF.

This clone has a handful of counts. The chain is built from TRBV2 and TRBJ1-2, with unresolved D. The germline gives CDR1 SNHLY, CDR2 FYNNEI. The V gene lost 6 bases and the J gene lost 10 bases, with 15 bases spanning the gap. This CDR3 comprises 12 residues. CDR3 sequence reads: CASRALGRHYTF. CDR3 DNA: TGTGCCAGCAGGGCGCTAGGCCGGCACTACACCTTC.

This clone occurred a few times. CDR3 sequence: CASSQGGGAYEQFF. The CDR3 nucleotides are TGTGCCAGCAGCCAGGGAGGGGGGGCATATGAGCAGTTCTTC. This rearrangement joins TRBV7-9 to TRBJ2-1, with a possible D match to TRBD2 (7 bases). With 5 bases removed from V and 8 bases from J, the gap between germline ends came to 16 bases. Germline values: CDR1 SEHNR, CDR2 FQNEAQ (reference sequence). CDR3 size: 14 residues.

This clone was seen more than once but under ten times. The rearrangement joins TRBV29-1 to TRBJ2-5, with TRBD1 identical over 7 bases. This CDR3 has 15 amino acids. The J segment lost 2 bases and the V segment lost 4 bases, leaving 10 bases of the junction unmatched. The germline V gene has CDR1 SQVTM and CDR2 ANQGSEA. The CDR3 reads CSVVPYRGTQETQYF. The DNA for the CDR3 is TGCAGCGTTGTCCCGTACAGGGGTACTCAAGAGACCCAGTACTTC. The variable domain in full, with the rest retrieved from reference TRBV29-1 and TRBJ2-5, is SAVISQKPSRDICQRGTSLTIQCQVDSQVTMMFWYRQQPGQSLTLIATANQGSEATYESGFVIDKFPISRPNLTFSTLTVSNMSPEDSSIYLCSVVPYRGTQETQYFGPGTRLLVL.

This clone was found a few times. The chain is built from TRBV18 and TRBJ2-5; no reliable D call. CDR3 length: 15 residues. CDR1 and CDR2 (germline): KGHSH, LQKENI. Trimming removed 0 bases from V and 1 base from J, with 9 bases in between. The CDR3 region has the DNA TGTGCCAGCTCACCACCGGTGAGCCTCCAAGAGACCCAGTACTTC. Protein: CASSPPVSLQETQYF.

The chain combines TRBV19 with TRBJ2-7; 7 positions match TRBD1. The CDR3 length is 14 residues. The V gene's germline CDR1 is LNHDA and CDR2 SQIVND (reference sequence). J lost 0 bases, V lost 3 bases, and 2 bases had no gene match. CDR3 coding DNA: TGTGCCAGTAGTATTGACAGGGCCTCCTACGAGCAGTACTTC. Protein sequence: CASSIDRASYEQYF.

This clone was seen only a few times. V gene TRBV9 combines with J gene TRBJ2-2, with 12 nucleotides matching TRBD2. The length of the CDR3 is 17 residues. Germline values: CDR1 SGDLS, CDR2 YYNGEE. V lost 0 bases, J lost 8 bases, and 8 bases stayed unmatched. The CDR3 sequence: CASSVALAGGLGGELFF. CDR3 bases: TGTGCCAGCAGCGTAGCCCTAGCGGGGGGGCTAGGGGGGGAGCTGTTTTTT.

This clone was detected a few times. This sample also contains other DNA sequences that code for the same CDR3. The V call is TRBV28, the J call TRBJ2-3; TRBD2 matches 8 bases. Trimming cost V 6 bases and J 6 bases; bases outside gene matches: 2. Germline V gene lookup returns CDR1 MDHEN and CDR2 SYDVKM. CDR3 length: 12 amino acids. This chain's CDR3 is CASRGGGDTQYF. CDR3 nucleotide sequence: TGTGCCAGCAGGGGCGGGGGGGATACGCAGTATTTT. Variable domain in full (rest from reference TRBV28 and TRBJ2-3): DVKVTQSSRYLVKRTGEKVFLECVQDMDHENMFWYRQDPGLGLRLIYFSYDVKMKEKGDIPEGYSVSREKKERFSLILESASTNQTSMYLCASRGGGDTQYFGPGTRLTVL.

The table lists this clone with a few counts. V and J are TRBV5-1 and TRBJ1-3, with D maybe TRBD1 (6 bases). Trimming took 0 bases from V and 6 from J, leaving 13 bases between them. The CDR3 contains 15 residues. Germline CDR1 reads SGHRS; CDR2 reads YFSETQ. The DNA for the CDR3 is TGCGCCAGCAGCTTGGCCGTTGGGGGGGCAAACACCATATATTTT. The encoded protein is CASSLAVGGANTIYF.

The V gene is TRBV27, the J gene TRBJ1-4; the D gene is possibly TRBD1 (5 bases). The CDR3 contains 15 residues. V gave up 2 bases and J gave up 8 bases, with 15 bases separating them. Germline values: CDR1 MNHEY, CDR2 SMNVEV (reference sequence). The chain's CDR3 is CASSLTTAFGEKLFF. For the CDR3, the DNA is TGTGCCAGCAGTTTAACGACAGCGTTTGGGGAAAAACTGTTTTTT. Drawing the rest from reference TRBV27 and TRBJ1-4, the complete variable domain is EAQVTQNPRYLITVTGKKLTVTCSQNMNHEYMSWYRQDPGLGLRQIYYSMNVEVTDKGDVPEGYKVSRKEKRNFPLILESPSPNQTSLYFCASSLTTAFGEKLFFGSGTQLSVL.

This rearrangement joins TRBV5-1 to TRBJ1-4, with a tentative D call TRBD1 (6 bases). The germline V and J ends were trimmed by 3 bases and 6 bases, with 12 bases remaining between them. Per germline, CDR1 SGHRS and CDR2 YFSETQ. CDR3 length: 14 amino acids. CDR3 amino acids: CASSSGQLDEKLFF. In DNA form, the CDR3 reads TGCGCCAGCAGCTCCGGACAGCTCGATGAAAAACTGTTTTTT.

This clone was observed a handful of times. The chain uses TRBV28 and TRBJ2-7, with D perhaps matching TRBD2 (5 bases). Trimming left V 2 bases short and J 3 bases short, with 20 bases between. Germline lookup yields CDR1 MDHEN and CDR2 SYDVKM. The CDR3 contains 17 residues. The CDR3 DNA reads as TGTGCCAGCAGTTTAGGCGCCGGTTTGGAGGTAATCTACGAGCAGTACTTC. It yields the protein CASSLGAGLEVIYEQYF.

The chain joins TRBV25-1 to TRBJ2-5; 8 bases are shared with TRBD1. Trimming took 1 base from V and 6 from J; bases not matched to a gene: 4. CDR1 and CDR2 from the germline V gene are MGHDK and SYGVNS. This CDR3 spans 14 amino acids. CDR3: CASSELTGAKTQYF. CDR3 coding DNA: TGTGCCAGCAGTGAATTGACAGGGGCCAAGACCCAGTACTTC.

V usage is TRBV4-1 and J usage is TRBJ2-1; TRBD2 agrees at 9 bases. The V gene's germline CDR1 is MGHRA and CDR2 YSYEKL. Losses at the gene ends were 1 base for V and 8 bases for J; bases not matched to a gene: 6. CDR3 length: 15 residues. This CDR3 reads CASSQGAGGPYEQFF. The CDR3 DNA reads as TGCGCCAGCAGCCAAGGCGCGGGGGGGCCGTATGAGCAGTTCTTC.

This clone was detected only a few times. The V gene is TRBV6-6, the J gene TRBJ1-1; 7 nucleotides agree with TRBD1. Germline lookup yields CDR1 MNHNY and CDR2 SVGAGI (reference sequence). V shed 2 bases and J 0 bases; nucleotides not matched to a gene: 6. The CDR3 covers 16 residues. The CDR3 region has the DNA TGTGCCAGCAGTTACGGTACAGGGGATTTGAACACTGAAGCTTTCTTT. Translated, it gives CASSYGTGDLNTEAFF.

The CDR3: CASSQRTGKDYGYTF. The CDR3 DNA is TGCGCCAGCAGCCAACGTACAGGGAAGGACTATGGCTACACCTTC. This chain links TRBV4-1 with TRBJ1-2; D may be TRBD1 (6 bases). Trimming stripped 2 bases from V and 3 bases from J, with 13 bases between. The CDR3 length is 15 residues. Germline V lookup: CDR1 MGHRA, CDR2 YSYEKL.

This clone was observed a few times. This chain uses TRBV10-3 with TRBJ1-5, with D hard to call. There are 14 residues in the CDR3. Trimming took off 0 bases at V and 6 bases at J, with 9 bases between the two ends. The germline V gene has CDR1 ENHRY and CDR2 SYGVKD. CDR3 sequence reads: CAISESEEGQPQHF. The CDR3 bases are TGTGCCATCAGTGAGTCGGAGGAAGGTCAGCCCCAGCATTTT.

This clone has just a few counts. CDR3 protein: CASSSAPVEGTGELFF. In DNA, the CDR3 is TGTGCCAGCAGCTCGGCTCCCGTCGAGGGCACCGGGGAGCTGTTTTTT. The chain recombines TRBV7-2 with TRBJ2-2; D is perhaps TRBD2 (5 bases). Germline lookup yields CDR1 SGHTA and CDR2 FQGNSA. This CDR3 contains 16 residues. Trimming stripped 4 bases from V and 4 bases from J, with 16 bases between.

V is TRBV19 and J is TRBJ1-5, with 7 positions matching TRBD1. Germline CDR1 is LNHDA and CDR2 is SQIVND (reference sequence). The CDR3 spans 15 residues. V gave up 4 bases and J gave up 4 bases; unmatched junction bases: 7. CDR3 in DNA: TGTGCCAGTAGTAATCACAGGGGCTGGAATCAGCCCCAGCATTTT. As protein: CASSNHRGWNQPQHF.

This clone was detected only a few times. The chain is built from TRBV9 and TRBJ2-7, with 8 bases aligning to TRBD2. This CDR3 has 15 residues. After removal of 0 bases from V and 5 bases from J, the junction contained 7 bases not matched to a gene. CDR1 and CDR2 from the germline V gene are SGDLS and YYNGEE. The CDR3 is CASSVAAGETNEQYF. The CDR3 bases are TGTGCCAGCAGCGTAGCAGCGGGAGAAACAAACGAGCAGTACTTC.

In DNA, the CDR3 is TGTGCCAGCAGTCGCGTTACAGGGGGGGGCACTGAAGCTTTCTTT. Translating it yields CASSRVTGGGTEAFF. V is TRBV6-5 and J is TRBJ1-1; 8 nucleotides align to TRBD1. The CDR3 spans 15 residues. V was pared by 5 bases and J by 4 bases, with 9 bases of the junction left unmatched. CDR1 MNHEY and CDR2 SVGAGI come from the germline V gene.

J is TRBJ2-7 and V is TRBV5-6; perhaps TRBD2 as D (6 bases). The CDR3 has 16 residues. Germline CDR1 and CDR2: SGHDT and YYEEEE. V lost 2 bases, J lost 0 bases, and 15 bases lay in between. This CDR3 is CASSFGGPPSSYEQYF. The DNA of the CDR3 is TGTGCCAGCAGCTTCGGGGGACCTCCGAGCTCCTACGAGCAGTACTTC.

The CDR3: CASSETGQGMTKNIQYF. The CDR3, as DNA: TGTGCCAGCAGTGAAACGGGACAGGGCATGACCAAAAACATTCAGTACTTC. This rearrangement joins TRBV25-1 to TRBJ2-4; 9 nucleotides match TRBD1. V shed 2 bases, J shed 2 bases, and the junction held 7 bases outside the gene matches. The CDR3 is 17 residues long. Germline-derived CDR1 and CDR2 are MGHDK and SYGVNS.

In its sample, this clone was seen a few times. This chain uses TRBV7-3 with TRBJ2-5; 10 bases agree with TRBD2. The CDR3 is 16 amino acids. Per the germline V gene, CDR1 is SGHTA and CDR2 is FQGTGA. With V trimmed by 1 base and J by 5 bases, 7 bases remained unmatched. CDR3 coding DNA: TGTGCCAGCAGCTTAAGGCCTAGCGGGGGACTGGAGACCCAGTACTTC. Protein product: CASSLRPSGGLETQYF.

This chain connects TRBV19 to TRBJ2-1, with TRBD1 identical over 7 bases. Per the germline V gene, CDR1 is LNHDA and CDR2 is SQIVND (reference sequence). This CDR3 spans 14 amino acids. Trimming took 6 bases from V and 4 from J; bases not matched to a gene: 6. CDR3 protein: CASREDRRYNEQFF. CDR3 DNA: TGTGCCAGTAGGGAGGACAGGAGGTACAATGAGCAGTTCTTC.

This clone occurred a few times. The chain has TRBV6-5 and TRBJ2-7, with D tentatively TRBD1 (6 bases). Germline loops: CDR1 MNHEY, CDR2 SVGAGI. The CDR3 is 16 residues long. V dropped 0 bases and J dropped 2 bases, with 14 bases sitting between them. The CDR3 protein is CASSYSWDNLPYEQYF. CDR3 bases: TGTGCCAGCAGTTACTCTTGGGACAACCTGCCCTACGAGCAGTACTTC.

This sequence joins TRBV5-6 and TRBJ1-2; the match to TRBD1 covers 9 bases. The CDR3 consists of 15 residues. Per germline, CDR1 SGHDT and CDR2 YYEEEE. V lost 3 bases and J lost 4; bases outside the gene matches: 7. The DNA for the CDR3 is TGTGCCAGCAGCTACGGGACAGGGAGTGCCTATGGCTACACCTTC. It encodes CASSYGTGSAYGYTF.

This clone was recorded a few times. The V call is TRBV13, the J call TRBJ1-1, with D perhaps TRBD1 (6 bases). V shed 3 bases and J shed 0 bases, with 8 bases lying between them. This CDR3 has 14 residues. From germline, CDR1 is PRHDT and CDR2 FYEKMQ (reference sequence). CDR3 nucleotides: TGTGCCAGCAGCTTGGGACAAGTGAACACTGAAGCTTTCTTT. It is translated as CASSLGQVNTEAFF.